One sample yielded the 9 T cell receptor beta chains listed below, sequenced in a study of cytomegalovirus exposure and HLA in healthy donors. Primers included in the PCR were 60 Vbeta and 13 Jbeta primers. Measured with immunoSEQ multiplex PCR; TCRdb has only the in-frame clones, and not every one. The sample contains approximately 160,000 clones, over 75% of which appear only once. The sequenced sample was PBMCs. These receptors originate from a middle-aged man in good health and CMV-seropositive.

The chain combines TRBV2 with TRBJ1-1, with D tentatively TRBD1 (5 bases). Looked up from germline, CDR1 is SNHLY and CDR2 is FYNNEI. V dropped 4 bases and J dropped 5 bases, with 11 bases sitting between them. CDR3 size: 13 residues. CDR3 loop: CASSGLRGTEAFF. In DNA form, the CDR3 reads TGTGCCAGCAGTGGACTCCGGGGGACTGAAGCTTTCTTT.

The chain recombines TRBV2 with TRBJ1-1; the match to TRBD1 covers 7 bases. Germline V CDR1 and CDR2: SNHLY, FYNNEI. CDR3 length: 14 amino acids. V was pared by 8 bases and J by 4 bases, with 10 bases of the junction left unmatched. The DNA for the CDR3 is TGTGCCAGCGGCATAGGGGGCTCGGGCACTGAAGCTTTCTTT. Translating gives CASGIGGSGTEAFF.

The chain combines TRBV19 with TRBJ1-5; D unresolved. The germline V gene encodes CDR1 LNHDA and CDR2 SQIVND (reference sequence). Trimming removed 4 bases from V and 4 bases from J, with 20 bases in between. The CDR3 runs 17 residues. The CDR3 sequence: CASSSPVLRAGNQPQHF. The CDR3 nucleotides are TGTGCCAGTAGTAGCCCGGTGTTGAGGGCGGGTAATCAGCCCCAGCATTTT.

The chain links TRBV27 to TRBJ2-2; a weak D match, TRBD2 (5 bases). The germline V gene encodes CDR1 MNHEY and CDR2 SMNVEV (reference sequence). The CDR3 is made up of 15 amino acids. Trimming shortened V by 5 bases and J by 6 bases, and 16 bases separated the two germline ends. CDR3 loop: CASSPGLRGAGELFF. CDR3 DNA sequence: TGTGCCAGCAGTCCCGGACTGAGAGGCGCCGGGGAGCTGTTTTTT.

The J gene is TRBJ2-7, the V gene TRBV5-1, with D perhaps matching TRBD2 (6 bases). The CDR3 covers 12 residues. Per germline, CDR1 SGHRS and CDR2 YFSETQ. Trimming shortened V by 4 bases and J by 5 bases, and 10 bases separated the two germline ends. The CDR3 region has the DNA TGCGCCAGCAGCCAGGAGCGGGACGAGCAGTACTTC. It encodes CASSQERDEQYF.

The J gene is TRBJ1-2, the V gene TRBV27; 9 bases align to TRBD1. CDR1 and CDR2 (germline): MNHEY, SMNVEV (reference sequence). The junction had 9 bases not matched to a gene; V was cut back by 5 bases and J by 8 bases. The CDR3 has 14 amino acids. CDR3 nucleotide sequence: TGTGCCAGCAGTCTAAGGGGACAGGGAAGCGGCTACACCTTC. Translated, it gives CASSLRGQGSGYTF.

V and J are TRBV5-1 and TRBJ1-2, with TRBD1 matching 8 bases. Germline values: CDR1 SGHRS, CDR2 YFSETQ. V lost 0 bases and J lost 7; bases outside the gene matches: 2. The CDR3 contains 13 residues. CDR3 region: CASSLGQGPGYTF. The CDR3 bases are TGCGCCAGCAGCTTGGGACAGGGGCCTGGCTACACCTTC.

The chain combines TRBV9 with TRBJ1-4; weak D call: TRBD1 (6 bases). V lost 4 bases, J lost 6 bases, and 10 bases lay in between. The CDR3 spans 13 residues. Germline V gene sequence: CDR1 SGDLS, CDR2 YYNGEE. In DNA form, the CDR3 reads TGTGCCAGCAGCTCCGGGACACATGAAAAACTGTTTTTT. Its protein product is CASSSGTHEKLFF. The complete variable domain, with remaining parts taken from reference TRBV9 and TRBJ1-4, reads DSGVTQTPKHLITATGQRVTLRCSPRSGDLSVYWYQQSLDQGLQFLIQYYNGEERAKGNILERFSAQQFPDLHSELNLSSLELGDSALYFCASSSGTHEKLFFGSGTQLSVL.

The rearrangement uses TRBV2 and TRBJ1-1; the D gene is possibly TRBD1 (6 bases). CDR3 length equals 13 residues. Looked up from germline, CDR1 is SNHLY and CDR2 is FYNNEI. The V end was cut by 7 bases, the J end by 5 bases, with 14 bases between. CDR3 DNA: TGTGCCAGCAACCCGGACAGAGGGACTGAAGCTTTCTTT. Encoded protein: CASNPDRGTEAFF.